The 8 T cell receptor beta chains listed next were all sequenced from one sample in a study of glioma-infiltrating T cells. The iRepertoire nested amplicon-rescue multiplex PCR amplified TCR alpha and beta CDR3s from RNA. TCRdb processed the multiplex PCR reads anew with MiXCR; each CDR3 protein has one entry. The table has about 380,000 distinct CDR3 sequences, 41% seen once. Source material: glioma tissue, nonneoplastic brain tissue, or PBMCs (not recorded which). Source of these receptors: a human donor with low-grade glioma or glioblastoma, undergoing nonglioma brain surgery, or in good health (not recorded which).

Turning to this clonotype: One end of the junction does not line up with germline, which may come from a read error. V usage is TRBV7-9 and J usage is TRBJ2-1; tentatively, D is TRBD1 (6 bases). The CDR3 is 14 residues long. Germline CDR1 and CDR2: SEHNR and FQNEAQ (reference sequence). CDR3 sequence: CASSYTGTLNKQFF. The CDR3 nucleotides are TGTGCCAGCAGCTACACAGGGACCCTCAATAAGCAGTTCTTC.

The chain couples TRBV12-3 or TRBV12-4 to TRBJ1-5; D not resolved. V lost 3 bases to trimming and J lost 0 bases, with 9 bases between them. This CDR3 comprises 15 residues. The CDR3 bases are TGTGCCAGCAGTTTTGATCCGGGTAGCAATCAGCCCCAGCATTTT. It encodes CASSFDPGSNQPQHF.

The table lists this clonotype with a few counts. The chain uses TRBV7-9 and TRBJ2-2, with D unresolved. Germline V gene data show CDR1 as SEHNR and CDR2 as FQNEAQ (reference sequence). With 0 bases removed from V and 6 bases from J, the gap between germline ends came to 11 bases. The CDR3 extends over 15 amino acids. For the CDR3, the DNA is TGTGCCAGCAGCTTAGCCCTCGACCCGGCCGGGGAGCTGTTTTTT. Protein: CASSLALDPAGELFF.

This clonotype was detected ten times or more. This sequence joins TRBV7-2 and TRBJ2-7, with TRBD2 matching over 9 bases. After removal of 6 bases from V and 2 bases from J, the junction contained 5 bases not matched to a gene. The CDR3 is 14 amino acids. Germline values: CDR1 SGHTA, CDR2 FQGNSA. CDR3 amino acids: CASSLTSGAYEQYF. The CDR3 coding sequence is TGTGCCAGCAGTTTGACTAGCGGCGCCTACGAGCAGTACTTC.

The chain has TRBV19 and TRBJ2-7, with D perhaps matching TRBD1 or TRBD2 (5 bases each). CDR1 and CDR2 (germline): LNHDA, SQIVND (reference sequence). Trimming cost V 4 bases and J 6 bases, with 10 bases left between them. The CDR3 is made up of 12 amino acids. Here the CDR3 reads CASSTSGSEQYF. The CDR3, as DNA: TGTGCCAGTAGTACCTCAGGGAGCGAGCAGTACTTC. The entire variable domain, with the rest obtained from reference TRBV19 and TRBJ2-7, is as follows: DGGITQSPKYLFRKEGQNVTLSCEQNLNHDAMYWYRQDPGQGLRLIYYSQIVNDFQKGDIAEGYSVSREKKESFPLTVTSAQKNPTAFYLCASSTSGSEQYFGPGTRLTVT.

The rearrangement links TRBV2 to TRBJ1-5, with D maybe TRBD1 (5 bases). CDR3 length equals 15 residues. V shed 3 bases and J shed 2 bases, with 11 bases lying between them. The V gene's germline CDR1 is SNHLY and CDR2 FYNNEI. CDR3 loop: CASSDDGGGNQPQHF. The CDR3 DNA sequence: TGTGCCAGCAGTGACGACGGGGGTGGCAATCAGCCCCAGCATTTT.

This clonotype was detected ten times or more. This chain uses TRBV20-1 with TRBJ2-3, with a tentative D call TRBD1 (6 bases). CDR1 and CDR2 from the germline V gene are DFQATT and SNEGSKA (reference sequence). CDR3 length: 13 amino acids. V lost 5 bases, J lost 2 bases, and 11 bases lay in between. This CDR3 is CSASTGHTDTQYF. In DNA, the CDR3 is TGCAGTGCTTCAACAGGGCACACAGATACGCAGTATTTT.

Concerning this clonotype itself: This may arise from a read error, as a much more abundant clone is one base away. The chain joins TRBV20-1 to TRBJ2-7; the D is unclear. Germline V gene lookup returns CDR1 DFQATT and CDR2 SNEGSKA (reference sequence). This CDR3 has 12 amino acids. The CDR3 loop is CSARDSVTERYF. The CDR3 DNA sequence: TGCAGTGCTAGAGATTCCGTGACCGAGCGGTACTTC.